One and the same sample provided the 23 T cell receptor beta chains below, sequenced in a study of cytomegalovirus exposure and HLA in healthy donors. The primer mix had 60 Vbeta and 13 Jbeta primers. Using immunoSEQ multiplex PCR, the repertoire was profiled, and TCRdb retains in-frame clones only, with some absent. Altogether 100,000 to 150,000 clones are present, nearly 80% being singletons, with the ten largest covering approximately 6.5%. The sequencing input was PBMCs. The receptors originated from a woman between 40 and 50 years old in good health and CMV-seronegative.

The chain combines TRBV6-5 with TRBJ1-1; 12 bases match TRBD1. Germline loops: CDR1 MNHEY, CDR2 SVGAGI. This CDR3 contains 15 residues. V dropped 5 bases and J dropped 11; count of bases not matched to a gene: 12. In DNA form, the CDR3 reads TGTGCCAGCAGTAATTCGGGACAGGGGGCTCGTGGGGCTTTCTTT. Residues: CASSNSGQGARGAFF.

The chain couples TRBV7-9 to TRBJ2-1; the D gene is possibly TRBD1 (6 bases). The CDR3 has 13 residues. CDR1 and CDR2 (germline): SEHNR, FQNEAQ (reference sequence). Between the trimmed V and J ends, which lost 1 base and 14 bases, there was a span of 15 bases. The CDR3 loop is CASSLGVQGSKFF. The DNA of the CDR3 is TGTGCCAGCAGCTTAGGTGTGCAGGGGTCCAAGTTCTTC.

In its sample, this clone was seen once. The rearrangement joins TRBV19 to TRBJ1-2, with D perhaps TRBD1 (5 bases). With 8 bases removed from V and 6 bases from J, the gap between germline ends came to 22 bases. The CDR3 length is 15 residues. The germline V gene encodes CDR1 LNHDA and CDR2 SQIVND (reference sequence). This CDR3 reads CASGSKTGSRNGYTF. Written as DNA, the CDR3 is TGTGCCAGTGGATCAAAAACAGGTTCCCGGAATGGCTACACCTTC. The full variable domain, rest sourced from reference TRBV19 and TRBJ1-2, is DGGITQSPKYLFRKEGQNVTLSCEQNLNHDAMYWYRQDPGQGLRLIYYSQIVNDFQKGDIAEGYSVSREKKESFPLTVTSAQKNPTAFYLCASGSKTGSRNGYTFGSGTRLTVV.

The chain joins TRBV27 to TRBJ2-1; 7 nucleotides line up with TRBD1. J was trimmed by 6 bases and V by 5 bases; bases with no gene match: 4. Germline CDR1 is MNHEY and CDR2 is SMNVEV (reference sequence). The CDR3 is made up of 13 amino acids. The CDR3 nucleotides read TGTGCCAGCAGTCGGGACAGATCCAATGAGCAGTTCTTC. It translates to CASSRDRSNEQFF.

The rearrangement uses TRBV6-5 and TRBJ2-7; D is perhaps TRBD2 (6 bases). Germline V CDR1 and CDR2: MNHEY, SVGAGI. V was cut by 0 bases and J by 2 bases, with 14 bases left in between. This CDR3 has 16 residues. The chain's CDR3 is CASSYSAGTIPYEQYF. The CDR3 nucleotides read TGTGCCAGCAGTTACTCGGCGGGAACCATACCCTACGAGCAGTACTTC.

This clone was seen a single time. The rearrangement uses TRBV5-1 and TRBJ2-4; maybe TRBD1 (6 bases). The CDR3 consists of 16 residues. V lost 4 bases to trimming and J lost 1 base, with 15 bases between them. Germline lookup yields CDR1 SGHRS and CDR2 YFSETQ. The CDR3 sequence: CASSQQGLMAKNIQYF. The CDR3 DNA reads TGCGCCAGCAGCCAACAGGGTCTAATGGCCAAAAACATTCAGTACTTC.

The V gene is TRBV5-4, the J gene TRBJ2-4; 9 bases agree with TRBD2. The ends lost 2 bases at V and 0 bases at J; junction bases unmatched: 12. The CDR3 spans 19 residues. The germline gives CDR1 SGHNT, CDR2 YYREEE (reference sequence). The CDR3 sequence: CASSFLSSGRSLAKNIQYF. The DNA for the CDR3 is TGTGCCAGCAGCTTTCTGTCCAGCGGGAGGTCGCTAGCCAAAAACATTCAGTACTTC.

The chain uses TRBV6-4 and TRBJ1-4, with 8 bases that match TRBD1. Germline trimming cut 1 base from V and 6 bases from J; bases unmatched to any gene: 10. CDR3 length: 17 residues. Germline CDR1 MRHNA, CDR2 SNTAGT. CDR3 nucleotides: TGTGCCAGCAGTGACTGTTACAAACAGGGGGATTATGAAAAACTGTTTTTT. This sequence encodes CASSDCYKQGDYEKLFF.

The sample holds a few counts of this clone. The gene calls are TRBV18 and TRBJ1-1; unclear D gene. Germline assignment: CDR1 KGHSH and CDR2 LQKENI. Trimming took off 2 bases at V and 8 bases at J, with 9 bases between the two ends. The CDR3 is made up of 12 amino acids. CDR3 nucleotide sequence: TGTGCCAGCTCACCAGGTCCTATGGAAGCTTTCTTT. Translated, it gives CASSPGPMEAFF. The full variable domain, with the rest looked up from reference TRBV18 and TRBJ1-1, is NAGVMQNPRHLVRRRGQEARLRCSPMKGHSHVYWYRQLPEEGLKFMVYLQKENIIDESGMPKERFSAEFPKEGPSILRIQQVVRGDSAAYFCASSPGPMEAFFGQGTRLTVV.

This chain joins TRBV18 and TRBJ1-4; TRBD1 aligns across 8 bases. Germline V gene sequence: CDR1 KGHSH, CDR2 LQKENI. V was clipped by 3 bases and J by 8 bases; unmatched bases: 2. The CDR3 sequence is 13 residues long. The CDR3 is CASSPGQDEKLFF. CDR3 nucleotide sequence: TGTGCCAGCTCACCGGGACAGGACGAAAAACTGTTTTTT.

This clone was seen a few times. The chain combines TRBV28 with TRBJ2-1, with 9 bases aligning to TRBD2. V lost 2 bases, J lost 5 bases, and 4 bases stayed unmatched. This CDR3 spans 15 amino acids. Germline CDR1 is MDHEN and CDR2 is SYDVKM. The CDR3, as DNA: TGTGCCAGCAGTTTAAGACTAGCGGTCAACAATGAGCAGTTCTTC. This codes for CASSLRLAVNNEQFF.

The chain recombines TRBV28 with TRBJ2-7; D remains ambiguous. Trimming cost V 8 bases and J 3 bases, with 20 bases left between them. The CDR3 sequence is 15 residues long. CDR1 and CDR2 from the germline V gene are MDHEN and SYDVKM. This CDR3 is CASGWRGVKFYEQYF. In nucleotides, the CDR3 is TGTGCCAGCGGCTGGAGAGGAGTGAAATTCTACGAGCAGTACTTC. The variable domain in full, with the rest retrieved from reference TRBV28 and TRBJ2-7, is DVKVTQSSRYLVKRTGEKVFLECVQDMDHENMFWYRQDPGLGLRLIYFSYDVKMKEKGDIPEGYSVSREKKERFSLILESASTNQTSMYLCASGWRGVKFYEQYFGPGTRLTVT.

The CDR3 DNA is TGTGCCAGCAGAAAGGGACTAGCGGAGACCTACGAGCAGTACTTC. The encoded protein is CASRKGLAETYEQYF. The rearrangement joins TRBV13 to TRBJ2-5; TRBD2 matches 11 bases. The better agreement between TRBJ2-7 and the DNA end casts doubt on the J call. Germline assignment: CDR1 PRHDT and CDR2 FYEKMQ (reference sequence). The CDR3 contains 15 residues.

CDR3 DNA: TGTGCCAGCAGTTACCCGTGGACAGGGGGCGGAGATGAGCAGTTCTTC. Its translation is CASSYPWTGGGDEQFF. The chain has TRBV6-6 and TRBJ2-1; 11 nucleotides agree with TRBD1. Germline V gene sequence: CDR1 MNHNY, CDR2 SVGAGI (reference sequence). Trimming removed 2 bases from V and 8 bases from J; junction bases left unmatched: 8. This CDR3 spans 16 amino acids.

J is TRBJ2-3 and V is TRBV2; D unresolved. The ends were cut back, 0 bases at V and 6 bases at J, with 10 bases in the middle. CDR1 and CDR2 from the germline V gene are SNHLY and FYNNEI. The CDR3 consists of 14 residues. The CDR3, as DNA: TGTGCCAGCAGTGAAGCCTCCCGTGGCGATACGCAGTATTTT. This encodes CASSEASRGDTQYF.

The J gene is TRBJ2-1, the V gene TRBV6-5; maybe TRBD2 (6 bases). The CDR3 consists of 16 residues. V lost 2 bases and J lost 7, with 18 bases in between. CDR1 is MNHEY, CDR2 SVGAGI, per germline. The CDR3 DNA sequence: TGTGCCAGCAGTTACAGTGTTGGGGGAGGTTGGAATGAGCAGTTCTTC. Translating it yields CASSYSVGGGWNEQFF.

The chain couples TRBV6-4 to TRBJ1-4; 7 positions agree with TRBD1. The V gene end was trimmed by 6 bases and the J gene end by 5 bases; junction bases not matched to a gene: 15. The CDR3 has 17 residues. CDR1 and CDR2 from the germline V gene are MRHNA and SNTAGT. The CDR3: CASSPPRRGLPNEKLFF. Written as DNA, the CDR3 is TGTGCCAGCAGCCCCCCCCGTAGGGGGCTACCCAATGAAAAACTGTTTTTT.

V and J are TRBV6-5 and TRBJ1-5; 7 nucleotides agree with TRBD1. The J segment lost 7 bases and the V segment lost 6 bases, leaving 9 bases of the junction unmatched. Per germline, CDR1 MNHEY and CDR2 SVGAGI. The CDR3 sequence is 14 residues long. CDR3 sequence: CASSSQGMFQPQHF. The CDR3 coding sequence is TGTGCCAGCAGCTCACAGGGGATGTTCCAGCCCCAGCATTTT.

This clone was recorded only once. This chain uses TRBV27 with TRBJ2-6, with TRBD1 as a possible D gene (6 bases). Germline V lookup: CDR1 MNHEY, CDR2 SMNVEV (reference sequence). V was pared by 8 bases and J by 1 base, with 18 bases between. This CDR3 spans 17 amino acids. CDR3 sequence (DNA): TGTGCCAGCTCCTACAGGGCCTTGGAGTCTGGGGCCAACGTCCTGACTTTC. Translation: CASSYRALESGANVLTF.

Only a few counts were recorded for this clone. V gene TRBV28 combines with J gene TRBJ1-3; a weak D match, TRBD1 (6 bases). In germline, CDR1 is MDHEN, CDR2 SYDVKM. The CDR3 length is 18 residues. The V gene lost 0 bases and the J gene lost 0 bases, with 15 bases spanning the gap. CDR3 sequence: CASSLWMGGAPSGNTIYF. In nucleotides, the CDR3 is TGTGCCAGCAGTTTATGGATGGGGGGGGCACCCTCTGGAAACACCATATATTTT.

The rearrangement links TRBV7-2 to TRBJ2-5; 13 bases match TRBD2. After removal of 10 bases from V and 0 bases from J, the junction contained 11 bases not matched to a gene. The V gene's germline CDR1 is SGHTA and CDR2 FQGNSA. This CDR3 comprises 17 residues. CDR3 amino acids: CATGLAGAPSHQETQYF. The CDR3 region has the DNA TGTGCCACAGGACTAGCGGGAGCCCCCTCCCACCAAGAGACCCAGTACTTC. Full variable domain (missing parts from reference TRBV7-2 and TRBJ2-5): GAGVSQSPSNKVTEKGKDVELRCDPISGHTALYWYRQSLGQGLEFLIYFQGNSAPDKSGLPSDRFSAERTGGSVSTLTIQRTQQEDSAVYLCATGLAGAPSHQETQYFGPGTRLLVL.

The gene calls are TRBV13 and TRBJ1-2; D possibly corresponds to TRBD1 (6 bases). V lost 4 bases, J lost 8 bases, and 11 bases lay in between. The CDR3 length is 12 residues. The germline gives CDR1 PRHDT, CDR2 FYEKMQ (reference sequence). As DNA, the CDR3 is TGTGCCAGCAGCTCCCAGGGGCGAGGCTACACCTTC. This encodes CASSSQGRGYTF.

CDR3 in amino acids: CASSRQASGIPYEQYF. DNA of the CDR3: TGCGCCAGCAGCCGGCAGGCTAGCGGGATACCCTACGAGCAGTACTTC. The chain recombines TRBV4-1 with TRBJ2-7, with 9 positions matching TRBD2. Germline V gives CDR1 MGHRA, CDR2 YSYEKL. V trimming: 4 bases; J trimming: 2 bases; junction bases outside the gene matches: 9. This CDR3 comprises 16 residues.